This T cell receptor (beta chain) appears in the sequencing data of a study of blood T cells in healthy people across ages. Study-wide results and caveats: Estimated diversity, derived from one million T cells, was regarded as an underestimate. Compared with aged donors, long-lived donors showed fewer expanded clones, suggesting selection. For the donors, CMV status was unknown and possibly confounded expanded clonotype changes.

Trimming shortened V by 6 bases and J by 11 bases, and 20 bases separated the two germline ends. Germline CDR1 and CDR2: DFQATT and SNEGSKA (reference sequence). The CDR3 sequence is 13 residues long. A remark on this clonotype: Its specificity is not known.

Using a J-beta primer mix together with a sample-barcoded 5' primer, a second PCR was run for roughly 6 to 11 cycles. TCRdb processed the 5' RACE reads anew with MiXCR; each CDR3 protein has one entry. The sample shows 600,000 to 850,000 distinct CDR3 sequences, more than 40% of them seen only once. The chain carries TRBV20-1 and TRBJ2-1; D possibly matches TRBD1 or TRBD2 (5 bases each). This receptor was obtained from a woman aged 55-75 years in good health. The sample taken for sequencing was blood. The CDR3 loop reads CSARPGNSGQQFF. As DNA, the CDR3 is TGCAGTGCGAGGCCGGGCAACTCGGGGCAGCAGTTCTTC.